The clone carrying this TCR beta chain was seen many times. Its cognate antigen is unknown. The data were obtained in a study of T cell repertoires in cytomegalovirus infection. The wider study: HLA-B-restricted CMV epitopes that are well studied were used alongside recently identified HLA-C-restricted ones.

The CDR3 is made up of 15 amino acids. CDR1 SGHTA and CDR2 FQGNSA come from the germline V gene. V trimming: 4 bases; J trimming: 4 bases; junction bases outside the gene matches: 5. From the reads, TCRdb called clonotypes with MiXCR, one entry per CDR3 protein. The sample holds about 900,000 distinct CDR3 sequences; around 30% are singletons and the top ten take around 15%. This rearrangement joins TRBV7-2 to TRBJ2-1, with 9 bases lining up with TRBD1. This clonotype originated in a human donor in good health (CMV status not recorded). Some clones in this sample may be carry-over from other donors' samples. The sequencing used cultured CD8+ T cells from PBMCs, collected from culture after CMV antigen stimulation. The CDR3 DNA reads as TGTGCCAGCAGCTCTGGGACAGGGTGGTACAATGAGCAGTTCTTC. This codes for CASSSGTGWYNEQFF.